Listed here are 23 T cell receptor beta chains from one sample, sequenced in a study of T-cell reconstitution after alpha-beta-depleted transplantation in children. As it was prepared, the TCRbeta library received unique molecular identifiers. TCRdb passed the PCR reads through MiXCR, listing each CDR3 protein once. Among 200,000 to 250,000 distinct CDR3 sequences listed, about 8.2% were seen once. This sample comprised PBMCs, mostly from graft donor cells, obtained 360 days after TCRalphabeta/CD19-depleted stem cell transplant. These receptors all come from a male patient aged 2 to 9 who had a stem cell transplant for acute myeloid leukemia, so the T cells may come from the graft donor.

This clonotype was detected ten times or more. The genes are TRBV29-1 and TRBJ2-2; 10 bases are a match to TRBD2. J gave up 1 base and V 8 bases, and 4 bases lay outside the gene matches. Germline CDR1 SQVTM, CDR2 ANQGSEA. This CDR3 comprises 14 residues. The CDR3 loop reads CSTRTSGNTGELFF. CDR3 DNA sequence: TGCAGCACCCGGACTAGCGGGAACACCGGGGAGCTGTTTTTT.

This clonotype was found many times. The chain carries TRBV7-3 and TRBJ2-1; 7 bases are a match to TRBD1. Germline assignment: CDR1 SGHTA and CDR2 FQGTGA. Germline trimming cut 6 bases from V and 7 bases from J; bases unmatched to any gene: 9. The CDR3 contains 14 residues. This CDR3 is CASSATGWVNEQFF. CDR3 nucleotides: TGTGCCAGCAGTGCGACAGGGTGGGTTAATGAGCAGTTCTTC.

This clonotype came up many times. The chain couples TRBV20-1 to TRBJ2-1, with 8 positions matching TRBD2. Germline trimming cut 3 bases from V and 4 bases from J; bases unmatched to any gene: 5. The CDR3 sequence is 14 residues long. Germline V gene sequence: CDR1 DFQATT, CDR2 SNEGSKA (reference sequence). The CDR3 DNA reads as TGCAGTGCTAGTACGGGACTAGTTTACAATGAGCAGTTCTTC. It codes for CSASTGLVYNEQFF.

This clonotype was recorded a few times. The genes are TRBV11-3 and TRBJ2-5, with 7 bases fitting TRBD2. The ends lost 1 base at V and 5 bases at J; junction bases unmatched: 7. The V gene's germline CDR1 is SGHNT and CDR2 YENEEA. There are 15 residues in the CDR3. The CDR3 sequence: CASSLGEGLGETQYF. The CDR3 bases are TGTGCCAGCAGCTTAGGGGAGGGGCTGGGGGAGACCCAGTACTTC.

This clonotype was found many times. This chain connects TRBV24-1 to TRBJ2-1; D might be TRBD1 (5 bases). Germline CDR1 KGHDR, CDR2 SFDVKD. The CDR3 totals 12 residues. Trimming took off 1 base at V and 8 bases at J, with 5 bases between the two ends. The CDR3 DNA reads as TGTGCCACCAGTGATTTAGGGGATGAGCAGTTCTTC. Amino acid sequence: CATSDLGDEQFF.

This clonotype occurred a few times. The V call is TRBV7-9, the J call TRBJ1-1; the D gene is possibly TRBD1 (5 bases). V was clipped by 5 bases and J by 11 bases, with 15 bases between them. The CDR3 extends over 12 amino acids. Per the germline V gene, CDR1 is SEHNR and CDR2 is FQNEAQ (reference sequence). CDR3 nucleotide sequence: TGTGCCAGCAGCCAGGGACCGCTAGGGGCTTTCTTT. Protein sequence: CASSQGPLGAFF.

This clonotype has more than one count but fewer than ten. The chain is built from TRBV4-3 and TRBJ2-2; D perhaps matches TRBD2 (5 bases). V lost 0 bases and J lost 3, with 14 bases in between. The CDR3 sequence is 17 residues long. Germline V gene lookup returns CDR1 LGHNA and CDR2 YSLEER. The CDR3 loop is CASSQDVQRLYTGELFF. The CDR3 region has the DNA TGCGCCAGCAGCCAAGATGTGCAGCGGTTGTACACCGGGGAGCTGTTTTTT.

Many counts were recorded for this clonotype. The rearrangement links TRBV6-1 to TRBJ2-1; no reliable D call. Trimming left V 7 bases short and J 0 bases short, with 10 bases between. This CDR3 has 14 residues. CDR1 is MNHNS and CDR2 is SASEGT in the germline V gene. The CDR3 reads CASKKISSYNEQFF. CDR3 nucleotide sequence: TGTGCCAGCAAGAAGATTAGCTCCTACAATGAGCAGTTCTTC.

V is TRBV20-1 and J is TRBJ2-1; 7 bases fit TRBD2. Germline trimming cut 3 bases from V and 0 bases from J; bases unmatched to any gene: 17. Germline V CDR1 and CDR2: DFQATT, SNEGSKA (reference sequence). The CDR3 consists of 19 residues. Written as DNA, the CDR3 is TGCAGTGCTAGGGGTCTAGGTATGGGGACTACCCACTCCTACAATGAGCAGTTCTTC. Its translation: CSARGLGMGTTHSYNEQFF.

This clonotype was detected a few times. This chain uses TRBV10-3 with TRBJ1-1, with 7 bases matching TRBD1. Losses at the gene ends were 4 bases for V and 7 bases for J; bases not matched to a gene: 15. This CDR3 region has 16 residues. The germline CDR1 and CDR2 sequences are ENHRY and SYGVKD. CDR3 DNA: TGTGCCATCAGTGGAGACCGCGGGACAGCCGACTTTGAAGCTTTCTTT. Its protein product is CAISGDRGTADFEAFF.

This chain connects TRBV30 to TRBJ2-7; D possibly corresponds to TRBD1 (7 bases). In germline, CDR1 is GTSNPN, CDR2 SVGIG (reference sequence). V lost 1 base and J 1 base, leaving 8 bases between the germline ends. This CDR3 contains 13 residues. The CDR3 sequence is CAWSAGGSYEQYF. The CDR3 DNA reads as TGTGCCTGGAGTGCAGGGGGGTCCTACGAGCAGTACTTC.

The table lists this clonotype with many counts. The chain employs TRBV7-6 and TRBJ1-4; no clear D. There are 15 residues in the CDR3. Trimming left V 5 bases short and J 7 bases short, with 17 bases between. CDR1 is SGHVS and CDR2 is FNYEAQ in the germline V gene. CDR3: CASSPGRATGEKLFF. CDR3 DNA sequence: TGTGCCAGCAGCCCGGGTAGGGCAACCGGTGAAAAACTGTTTTTT.

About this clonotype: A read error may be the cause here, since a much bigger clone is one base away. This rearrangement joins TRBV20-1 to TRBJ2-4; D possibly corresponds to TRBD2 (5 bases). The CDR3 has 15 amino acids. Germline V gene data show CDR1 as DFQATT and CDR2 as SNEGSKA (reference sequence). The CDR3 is CSARRQHLAKNIHYF. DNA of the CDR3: TGCAGTGCTAGGAGGCAGCACCTAGCCAAAAACATTCACTACTTC.

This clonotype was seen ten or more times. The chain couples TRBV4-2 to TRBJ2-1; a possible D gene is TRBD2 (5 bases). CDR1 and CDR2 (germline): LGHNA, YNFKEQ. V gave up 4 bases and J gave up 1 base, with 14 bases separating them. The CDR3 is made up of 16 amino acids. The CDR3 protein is CASSLTGSGSYNEQFF. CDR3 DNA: TGTGCCAGCAGCCTGACCGGGTCGGGATCCTACAATGAGCAGTTCTTC.

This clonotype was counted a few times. Here the CDR3 reads CASSQVWQHSNQPQHF. The CDR3 region has the DNA TGCGCCAGCAGCCAAGTGTGGCAGCATAGCAATCAGCCCCAGCATTTT. The chain has TRBV4-1 and TRBJ1-5; D is undetermined. V was trimmed by 1 base and J by 0 bases, leaving 10 bases between them. The CDR3 length is 16 residues. CDR1 MGHRA and CDR2 YSYEKL come from the germline V gene.

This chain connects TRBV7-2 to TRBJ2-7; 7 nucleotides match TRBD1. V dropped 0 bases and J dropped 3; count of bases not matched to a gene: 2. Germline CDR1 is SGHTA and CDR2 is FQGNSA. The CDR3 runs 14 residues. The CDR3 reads CASSLAGQIYEQYF. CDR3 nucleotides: TGTGCCAGCAGCTTAGCGGGACAGATCTACGAGCAGTACTTC.

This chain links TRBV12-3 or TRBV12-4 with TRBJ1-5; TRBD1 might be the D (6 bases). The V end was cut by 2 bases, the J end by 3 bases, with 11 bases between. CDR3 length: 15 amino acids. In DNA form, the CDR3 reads TGTGCCAGCAGTTTATTTCAGGGGCACAATCAGCCCCAGCATTTT. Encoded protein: CASSLFQGHNQPQHF.

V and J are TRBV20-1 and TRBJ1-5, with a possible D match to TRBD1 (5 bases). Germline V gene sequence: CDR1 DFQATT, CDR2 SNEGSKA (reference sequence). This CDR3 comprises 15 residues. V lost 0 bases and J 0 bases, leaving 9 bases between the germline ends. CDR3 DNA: TGCAGTGCTAGAGATAGAGGGACTAGCAATCAGCCCCAGCATTTT. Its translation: CSARDRGTSNQPQHF.

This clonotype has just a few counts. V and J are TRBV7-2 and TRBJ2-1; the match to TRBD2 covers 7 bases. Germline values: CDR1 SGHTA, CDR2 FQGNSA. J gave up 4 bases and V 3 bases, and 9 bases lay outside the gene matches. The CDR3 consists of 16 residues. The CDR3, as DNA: TGTGCCAGCAGCTTGGGGGGGTGGGCCAGGTACAATGAGCAGTTCTTC. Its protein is CASSLGGWARYNEQFF.

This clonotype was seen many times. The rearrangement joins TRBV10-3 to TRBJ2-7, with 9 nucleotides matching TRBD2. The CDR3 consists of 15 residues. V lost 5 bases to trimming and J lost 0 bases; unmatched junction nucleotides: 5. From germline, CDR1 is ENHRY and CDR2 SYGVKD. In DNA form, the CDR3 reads TGTGCCATCAGTTCTAGCGGGATAACCTCCTACGAGCAGTACTTC. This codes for CAISSSGITSYEQYF.

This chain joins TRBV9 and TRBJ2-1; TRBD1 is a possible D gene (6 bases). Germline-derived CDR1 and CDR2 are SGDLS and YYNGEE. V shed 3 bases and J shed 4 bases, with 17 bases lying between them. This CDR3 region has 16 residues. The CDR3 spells CASSATVQGRYNEQFF. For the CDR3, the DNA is TGTGCCAGCAGCGCCACCGTCCAGGGGCGGTACAATGAGCAGTTCTTC.

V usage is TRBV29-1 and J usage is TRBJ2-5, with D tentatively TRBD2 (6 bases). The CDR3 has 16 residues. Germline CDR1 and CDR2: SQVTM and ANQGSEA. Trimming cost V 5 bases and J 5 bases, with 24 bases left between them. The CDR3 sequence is CSVCGTSEGQRETQYF. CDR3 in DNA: TGCAGCGTTTGTGGGACCTCGGAGGGGCAAAGGGAGACCCAGTACTTC. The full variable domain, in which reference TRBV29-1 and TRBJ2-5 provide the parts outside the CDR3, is SAVISQKPSRDICQRGTSLTIQCQVDSQVTMMFWYRQQPGQSLTLIATANQGSEATYESGFVIDKFPISRPNLTFSTLTVSNMSPEDSSIYLCSVCGTSEGQRETQYFGPGTRLLVL.

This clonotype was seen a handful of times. The CDR3 region has the DNA TGCAGCGCCGGACAGGGGGGATACAATGAGCAGTTCTTC. The encoded protein is CSAGQGGYNEQFF. The chain joins TRBV29-1 to TRBJ2-1, with 10 bases fitting TRBD1. The CDR3 contains 13 residues. Germline V gene sequence: CDR1 SQVTM, CDR2 ANQGSEA. J was trimmed by 4 bases and V by 7 bases; bases with no gene match: 4.